This TCR beta chain was obtained from a study of shared clonotypes between healthy human individuals. Overall study findings and caveats: Relative to clonotypes present in all four donors, those not shared had lower generation probabilities.

The CDR3 has 12 amino acids. Deletions cut 7 bases from V and 5 bases from J, with 11 bases between. Germline CDR1 reads MNHNS; CDR2 reads SASEGT. Points on this clone: Its target is not known.

Clones were sequenced by immunoSEQ multiplex PCR, and TCRdb holds only the in-frame ones, with some missing. The repertoire holds approximately 2.5 million clones, roughly 93% seen once, with roughly 0.39% in the top ten. The sequencing input was naive CD4+ T cells from PBMCs. Sample subset: CD45RA+ positively selected. This clonotype originated in a young man in good health. Some clones in this sample may be carry-over from other donors' samples. The rearrangement joins TRBV6-1 to TRBJ2-5, with D perhaps TRBD1 (5 bases). The CDR3 DNA reads as TGTGCCAGCACCAGGGCCGAGGAGACCCAGTACTTC. Translated, it gives CASTRAEETQYF.